Following are 22 T cell receptor beta chains from one sample sequenced in a study of blood T cell repertoires in COVID-19. Some clones are missing from TCRdb's copy, which holds only in-frame ones; the method was immunoSEQ multiplex PCR. This table has a few hundred thousand clones, 80% to 90% appearing once. Source material: PBMCs or T cells enriched from blood (not recorded which). These receptors all come from a man aged 30 to 39 with acute COVID-19.

V and J are TRBV28 and TRBJ1-1; 11 nucleotides agree with TRBD1. CDR1 and CDR2 from the germline V gene are MDHEN and SYDVKM. Losses at the gene ends were 4 bases for V and 4 bases for J; bases not matched to a gene: 5. This CDR3 has 15 amino acids. The CDR3 bases are TGTGCCAGCAGTTCCCCCGGGACAGGGGGCACTGAAGCTTTCTTT. Translated: CASSSPGTGGTEAFF.

With respect to this clone: A far larger clone is one base from this, pointing to a likely read error. The chain employs TRBV6-5 and TRBJ1-6, with D tentatively TRBD1 (6 bases). The CDR3 covers 13 residues. The germline CDR1 and CDR2 sequences are MNHEY and SVGAGI. V gave up 7 bases and J gave up 6 bases, with 10 bases separating them. DNA of the CDR3: TGTGCCAGCAAACTGGACAGTAATTCACCCCTCCACTTT. Protein product: CASKLDSNSPLHF.

Written as DNA, the CDR3 is TGTGCCAGCACCCAGGCCGGCTCGAACACCGGGGAGCTGTTTTTT. This gives the protein CASTQAGSNTGELFF. The chain links TRBV9 to TRBJ2-2; D remains ambiguous. From germline, CDR1 is SGDLS and CDR2 YYNGEE. The CDR3 is made up of 15 amino acids. V was cut by 6 bases and J by 0 bases, with 12 bases left in between.

This clone appeared a single time. The V call is TRBV5-1, the J call TRBJ2-4; D might be TRBD2 (5 bases). The CDR3 spans 14 residues. The germline V and J ends were trimmed by 0 bases and 5 bases, with 9 bases remaining between them. In germline, CDR1 is SGHRS, CDR2 YFSETQ. The DNA of the CDR3 is TGCGCCAGCAGCTTGGGGAGGACCCAAAACATTCAGTACTTC. Residues: CASSLGRTQNIQYF.

A note on this clone: Other DNA sequences in the same sample also yield this CDR3. The chain joins TRBV2 to TRBJ1-5; 8 positions match TRBD1. This CDR3 is built from 15 residues. The germline CDR1 and CDR2 sequences are SNHLY and FYNNEI. Losses at the gene ends were 3 bases for V and 4 bases for J; bases not matched to a gene: 5. The CDR3 loop is CASSEEDRANQPQHF. CDR3 DNA sequence: TGTGCCAGCAGTGAGGAGGACAGGGCTAATCAGCCCCAGCATTTT.

The chain uses TRBV3-1 (or the pseudogene TRBV3-2) and TRBJ1-6; TRBD1 matches 11 bases. Germline V CDR1 and CDR2: LGHDT, YNNKEL (reference sequence). V shed 1 base and J 5 bases; nucleotides not matched to a gene: 7. This CDR3 is 18 amino acids long. CDR3 region: CASSQVSGTGGHNSPLHF. The DNA of the CDR3 is TGTGCCAGCAGCCAAGTATCCGGGACAGGGGGTCATAATTCACCCCTCCACTTT.

As regards this clone: Germline is not matched at one junction end, which may reflect a read error. The gene calls are TRBV5-1 and TRBJ2-1; 12 nucleotides agree with TRBD2. The CDR3 loop spans 15 amino acids. CDR1 and CDR2 (germline): SGHRS, YFSETQ. The CDR3 region has the DNA TGTGCCAGCAGCCCACGGACTAGCGGGGTCAATGAGCAGTTCTTC. This encodes CASSPRTSGVNEQFF.

The chain is built from TRBV24-1 and TRBJ2-1; 9 bases fit TRBD2. The germline V gene has CDR1 KGHDR and CDR2 SFDVKD. This CDR3 has 18 amino acids. With 5 bases clipped from V and 6 bases from J, the junction kept 16 bases outside the gene matches. This chain's CDR3 is CATSAPGGAGGNVNEQFF. The CDR3 nucleotides read TGTGCCACCAGTGCCCCGGGCGGAGCGGGGGGTAACGTCAATGAGCAGTTCTTC.

This clone was detected once. The rearrangement links TRBV5-1 to TRBJ1-5; D unresolved. The length of the CDR3 is 15 residues. The germline V gene has CDR1 SGHRS and CDR2 YFSETQ. Trimming took off 0 bases at V and 1 base at J, with 8 bases between the two ends. Written as DNA, the CDR3 is TGCGCCAGCAGCTTGGCAGGATCCAGCAATCAGCCCCAGCATTTT. Translating it yields CASSLAGSSNQPQHF.

The chain has TRBV28 and TRBJ2-3; tentatively, D is TRBD1 (6 bases). The CDR3 sequence is 16 residues long. Trimming left V 6 bases short and J 1 base short, with 17 bases between. Germline CDR1 is MDHEN and CDR2 is SYDVKM. CDR3 residues: CASRPFTGMGTDTQYF. Written as DNA, the CDR3 is TGTGCCAGCAGACCATTCACAGGGATGGGCACAGATACGCAGTATTTT.

This chain uses TRBV9 with TRBJ2-3, with D possibly matching TRBD2 (5 bases). Germline values: CDR1 SGDLS, CDR2 YYNGEE. V was trimmed by 0 bases and J by 6 bases, leaving 11 bases between them. CDR3 size: 14 residues. CDR3 nucleotides: TGTGCCAGCAGCGTAGACCTAGGCGGGGATACGCAGTATTTT. Its translation is CASSVDLGGDTQYF.

In the case of this clone: In the same sample, other DNA sequences code for this CDR3. V gene TRBV19 combines with J gene TRBJ1-1; a weak D match, TRBD1 (5 bases). V was clipped by 5 bases and J by 1 base, with 11 bases between them. Germline CDR1 is LNHDA and CDR2 is SQIVND (reference sequence). The CDR3 consists of 14 residues. The CDR3 loop is CASSSGQRNTEAFF. The DNA of the CDR3 is TGTGCCAGTAGTTCAGGGCAGCGGAACACTGAAGCTTTCTTT. The full variable domain, with the rest looked up from reference TRBV19 and TRBJ1-1, is DGGITQSPKYLFRKEGQNVTLSCEQNLNHDAMYWYRQDPGQGLRLIYYSQIVNDFQKGDIAEGYSVSREKKESFPLTVTSAQKNPTAFYLCASSSGQRNTEAFFGQGTRLTVV.

The chain links TRBV4-1 to TRBJ2-1; possible D gene TRBD1, 6 bases. Germline assignment: CDR1 MGHRA and CDR2 YSYEKL. The V and J ends lost 2 bases and 2 bases respectively, with 13 bases between them. There are 16 residues in the CDR3. DNA for the CDR3: TGCGCCAGCAGCCAACTACAGGGATCCCCCTACAATGAGCAGTTCTTC. Translation gives CASSQLQGSPYNEQFF.

The chain recombines TRBV11-2 with TRBJ2-3, with D perhaps matching TRBD2 (6 bases). The germline V and J ends were trimmed by 3 bases and 5 bases, with 9 bases remaining between them. The CDR3 runs to 13 residues. In germline, CDR1 is SGHAT, CDR2 FQNNGV. This chain's CDR3 is CASSFLGGDTQYF. Written as DNA, the CDR3 is TGTGCCAGCAGCTTTCTCGGGGGAGATACGCAGTATTTT.

This clone was counted once. The chain joins TRBV3-1 (or the pseudogene TRBV3-2) to TRBJ2-2; weak D call: TRBD1 (5 bases). The CDR3 has 14 residues. Germline lookup yields CDR1 LGHDT and CDR2 YNNKEL (reference sequence). Trimming removed 4 bases at V and 1 base at J, with 7 bases between. The DNA of the CDR3 is TGTGCCAGCAGCCTACAGGTGAACACCGGGGAGCTGTTTTTT. This encodes CASSLQVNTGELFF.

The genes are TRBV2 and TRBJ1-1; 7 nucleotides align to TRBD1. Per the germline V gene, CDR1 is SNHLY and CDR2 is FYNNEI. V dropped 10 bases and J dropped 1; count of bases not matched to a gene: 15. There are 16 residues in the CDR3. DNA of the CDR3: TGTGCCACAGCGCGGGAAGGGGGCGCGGGGAACACTGAAGCTTTCTTT. Translated: CATAREGGAGNTEAFF.

The chain employs TRBV29-1 and TRBJ2-3, with TRBD1 as a possible D gene (6 bases). The CDR3 covers 13 residues. Germline CDR1 SQVTM, CDR2 ANQGSEA. V lost 3 bases and J lost 5, with 12 bases in between. The CDR3 protein is CSVDPGAGDTQYF. The DNA for the CDR3 is TGCAGCGTTGACCCAGGGGCCGGAGATACGCAGTATTTT.

The genes are TRBV5-5 and TRBJ1-2; D is possibly TRBD1 (6 bases). This CDR3 region has 15 residues. V gave up 5 bases and J gave up 4 bases, with 18 bases separating them. Germline CDR1 and CDR2: SGHKS and YYEKEE (reference sequence). CDR3 residues: CASRPGTPRFYGYTF. CDR3 bases: TGTGCCAGCAGACCCGGGACACCACGATTCTATGGCTACACCTTC.

The chain links TRBV10-3 to TRBJ2-1, with 13 bases matching TRBD2. Germline CDR1 and CDR2: ENHRY and SYGVKD. J lost 9 bases, V lost 3 bases, and 8 bases had no gene match. The CDR3 spans 16 residues. The chain's CDR3 is CAISERTSGSEGEQFF. DNA for the CDR3: TGTGCCATCAGTGAACGGACTAGCGGGAGTGAGGGTGAGCAGTTCTTC.

This clone appeared a single time. The chain uses TRBV5-1 and TRBJ2-2, with D possibly being TRBD1 (5 bases). V lost 7 bases, J lost 1 base, and 11 bases lay in between. Germline V gives CDR1 SGHRS, CDR2 YFSETQ. This CDR3 spans 14 amino acids. The CDR3 DNA follows: TGCGCCAGCTCCAGGGATGGGAACACCGGGGAGCTGTTTTTT. As protein: CASSRDGNTGELFF.

In its sample, this clone was seen a few times. The chain links TRBV6-2 or TRBV6-3 to TRBJ2-1; TRBD2 might be the D (5 bases). Germline V gives CDR1 MNHEY, CDR2 SVGEGT. Trimming took 2 bases from V and 1 from J, leaving 18 bases between them. The CDR3 has 18 residues. The DNA of the CDR3 is TGTGCCAGCAGTTACGACCCCCCCGGGCGGGCATCCTACAATGAGCAGTTCTTC. It translates to CASSYDPPGRASYNEQFF.

The gene calls are TRBV7-2 and TRBJ2-2; TRBD1 is a possible D gene (6 bases). Germline CDR1 reads SGHTA; CDR2 reads FQGNSA. Trimming cost V 5 bases and J 6 bases, with 16 bases left between them. This CDR3 spans 15 amino acids. The CDR3 region is CASSRLGGSSGELFF. CDR3 coding DNA: TGTGCCAGCAGCCGTTTAGGGGGATCATCCGGGGAGCTGTTTTTT.